Listed below are T cell receptor beta chains from one sample, sequenced in a study of blood T cell repertoires in COVID-19. Profiling relied on immunoSEQ multiplex PCR, and the TCRdb table lists in-frame clones only, not all of them. The top ten clones hold roughly 7.6% of a sample with approximately 210,000 clones, 84% of them seen once. Input material: peripheral blood. Source of these receptors: a woman aged 45-65 years with active or convalescent COVID-19. CDR3s include the opening cysteine and the closing phenylalanine or tryptophan. Each record gives: D gene, J gene, V gene, clone size, CDR3 DNA, CDR3 protein. The D gene is left open where the match is weak. The size entry is marked missing in some rows and otherwise reads once, few, many or a size class.

TRBD1 TRBJ1-2 TRBV28 . TGTGCCAGCAGTCCGACGGGGACAGTTTTCTATGGCTACACCTTC CASSPTGTVFYGYTF
. TRBJ2-1 TRBV28 . TGTGCCAGCAGTCCTCGACCCAACTACTCCTACAATGAGCAGTTCTTC CASSPRPNYSYNEQFF
. TRBJ1-5 TRBV25-1 many TGTGCCAGCAGTGAATCATACAGGGTTTTTAGCAATCAGCCCCAGCATTTT CASSESYRVFSNQPQHF
. TRBJ2-6 TRBV19 once TGTGCCAGTAGTCTACCGGGACATTCCAGGTCTGGGGCCAACGTCCTGACTTTC CASSLPGHSRSGANVLTF
. TRBJ2-1 TRBV28 . TGTGCCAGCCGCCCGCCCTTTCAACCAGCGGAGCGGAGCTCCTACAATGAGCAGTTCTTC CASRPPFQPAERSSYNEQFF
. TRBJ1-5 TRBV2 . TGTGCCAGCTCATCTCGGGGGGACCAGCCCCAGCATTTT CASSSRGDQPQHF
. TRBJ2-4 TRBV7-9 . TGTGCCAGCAGCTACACAGAAAACATTCAGTACTTC CASSYTENIQYF
. TRBJ2-1 TRBV9 . TGTGCCAGCAGTACTCACCGGGACAATGAGCAGTTCTTC CASSTHRDNEQFF
. TRBJ2-3 TRBV5-6 . TGTGCCAGCAGCTTGCAAGATACGCAGTATTTT CASSLQDTQYF
. TRBJ1-5 TRBV19 . TGTGCCAGTAGTATAGATCACGGGACACGGTATAGCAATCAGCCCCAGCATTTT CASSIDHGTRYSNQPQHF
TRBD1 TRBJ1-1 TRBV5-1 . TGCGCCAGCAGCTCAGGACAGGGAAGGGGGAACACTGAAGCTTTCTTT CASSSGQGRGNTEAFF
TRBD1 TRBJ2-7 TRBV6-6 once TGTGCCAGCAGACTCCGGGACAGGGTCAACGAGCAGTACTTC CASRLRDRVNEQYF
TRBD1 TRBJ1-2 TRBV5-1 once TGCGCCAGCAGCTTGGGACAGGGGGCTAACTATGGCTACACCTTC CASSLGQGANYGYTF
. TRBJ2-2 TRBV28 once TGTGCCAGCAGTTTAGGCGGGTTAAGCACCGGGGAGCTGTTTTTT CASSLGGLSTGELFF
TRBD1 TRBJ1-1 TRBV19 . TGTGCCAGTAGTATCCCCCGACAGGGAGCGGACACTGAAGCTTTCTTT CASSIPRQGADTEAFF
. TRBJ1-4 TRBV13 . TGTGCCAGCAAGGAAGGAGTACAGGTTGAAAAACTGTTTTTT CASKEGVQVEKLFF
. TRBJ2-3 TRBV30 once TGTGCCTGGAGTGTGACGGGGGTCGGCACAGATACGCAGTATTTT CAWSVTGVGTDTQYF
. TRBJ2-1 TRBV28 . TGTGCCAGCGCGGGAACTCCCAATGAGCAGTTCTTC CASAGTPNEQFF
. TRBJ1-2 TRBV5-5 . TGTGCCAGCAGCTTGGATACAGCCAATGCCTATGGCTACACCTTC CASSLDTANAYGYTF
. TRBJ1-1 TRBV30 . TGTGCCTGGGTACAGGGATCGAGGACTGAAGCTTTCTTT CAWVQGSRTEAFF
. TRBJ1-1 TRBV7-2 . TGTGCCAGCAGCTGGGGGCTTGAAGCTTTCTTT CASSWGLEAFF
TRBD1 TRBJ2-1 TRBV6-5 . TGTGCCAGCAGTTACCAACCCGACAGGGGTGAGCAGTTCTTC CASSYQPDRGEQFF
. TRBJ2-5 TRBV11-2 . TGTGCCAGCAGCTCAGGGAGGCAAGAGACCCAGTACTTC CASSSGRQETQYF
. TRBJ1-4 TRBV11-2 . TGTGCCAGCAGCCACGGACAGATCCCAACTAATGAAAAACTGTTTTTT CASSHGQIPTNEKLFF
TRBD1 TRBJ1-4 TRBV3-1/TRBV3-2 . TGTGCCAGCAGCCCCCAGGGGGCAACTAATGAAAAACTGTTTTTT CASSPQGATNEKLFF
. TRBJ1-2 TRBV5-1 . TGCGCCAGCAGCACCACAGGGCAGAACTATGGCTACACCTTC CASSTTGQNYGYTF
TRBD2 TRBJ2-5 TRBV5-4 . TGTGCCAGCAGCTTGGCGTCAGGACTAGCGGGAGATGGAGGGGAGACCCAGTACTTC CASSLASGLAGDGGETQYF
. TRBJ2-6 TRBV3-1/TRBV3-2 . TGTGCCAGCAGCCCGTCTGGGGCCAACGTCCTGACTTTC CASSPSGANVLTF
TRBD1 TRBJ2-4 TRBV3-1/TRBV3-2 . TGTGCCAGCAGCCAGAGGACAGGGCAAAACATTCAGTACTTC CASSQRTGQNIQYF